A single sample gave rise to the 30 T cell receptor beta chains below, sequenced in a study of cytomegalovirus exposure and HLA in healthy donors. Both 60 Vbeta primers and 13 Jbeta primers went into the PCR. Clones were read by immunoSEQ multiplex PCR, and TCRdb kept only the in-frame ones, dropping some. Of 30,000 to 40,000 clones listed, about 63% are singletons. Sequencing was performed on PBMCs. These receptors all stem from a man between 50 and 59 years old in good health and CMV-seropositive.

V usage is TRBV30 and J usage is TRBJ2-3; no clear D. The CDR3 runs to 14 residues. Germline CDR1 and CDR2: GTSNPN and SVGIG (reference sequence). The germline V and J ends were trimmed by 3 bases and 2 bases, with 12 bases remaining between them. The CDR3 protein is CAWRKLLHTDTQYF. The CDR3 DNA follows: TGTGCCTGGAGGAAGCTGCTTCACACAGATACGCAGTATTTT.

The V call is TRBV2, the J call TRBJ1-1, with D uncertain. V lost 8 bases and J lost 3, with 10 bases in between. CDR3 size: 12 residues. Germline-derived CDR1 and CDR2 are SNHLY and FYNNEI. In nucleotides, the CDR3 is TGTGCCAGCGCCCTGGGAGACACTGAAGCTTTCTTT. The encoded protein is CASALGDTEAFF.

The rearrangement joins TRBV28 to TRBJ2-1; 8 bases line up with TRBD1. Germline CDR1 MDHEN, CDR2 SYDVKM. This CDR3 comprises 14 residues. Trimming took 3 bases from V and 6 from J; bases not matched to a gene: 4. This CDR3 reads CASSFRGRSNEQFF. As DNA, the CDR3 is TGTGCCAGCAGTTTCAGGGGGCGATCCAATGAGCAGTTCTTC.

The chain recombines TRBV27 with TRBJ1-5, with 8 bases fitting TRBD1. The CDR3 length is 15 residues. V was pared by 7 bases and J by 4 bases, with 9 bases of the junction left unmatched. Per the germline V gene, CDR1 is MNHEY and CDR2 is SMNVEV (reference sequence). CDR3 residues: CASMDRVGSNQPQHF. Here the CDR3 DNA reads TGTGCCAGCATGGACAGGGTTGGCAGTAATCAGCCCCAGCATTTT.

This chain uses TRBV19 with TRBJ1-1, with D possibly TRBD1 on 5 matching bases. The CDR3 contains 13 residues. The V end was cut by 6 bases, the J end by 4 bases, with 12 bases between. Germline CDR1 and CDR2: LNHDA and SQIVND (reference sequence). The CDR3 DNA is TGTGCCAGTAGGTTAGCGGGGGGCACTGAAGCTTTCTTT. Residues: CASRLAGGTEAFF.

This clone occurred a few times. The junction departs from germline at one end; a sequencing error may be responsible. The chain carries TRBV7-7 and TRBJ1-5; 8 nucleotides line up with TRBD1. The CDR3 is 14 residues long. The germline gives CDR1 SSHAT, CDR2 FNYEAQ (reference sequence). CDR3 loop: CASSLGQGTQPQHF. CDR3 bases: TGTGCTAGCAGTCTTGGACAGGGCACTCAGCCCCAGCATTTT.

This clone was recorded a few times. The J gene is TRBJ2-1, the V gene TRBV2; the match to TRBD2 covers 7 bases. This CDR3 is built from 19 residues. Germline assignment: CDR1 SNHLY and CDR2 FYNNEI. Unmatched junction bases numbered 17, after V lost 5 bases and J lost 1 base. This CDR3 reads CASSPTTGSGTQSYNEQFF. The DNA for the CDR3 is TGTGCCAGCAGTCCTACCACCGGAAGCGGGACCCAGTCCTACAATGAGCAGTTCTTC.

The chain employs TRBV30 and TRBJ2-5, with 10 bases that match TRBD1. V trimming: 5 bases; J trimming: 4 bases; junction bases outside the gene matches: 7. This CDR3 has 14 amino acids. The germline CDR1 and CDR2 sequences are GTSNPN and SVGIG (reference sequence). For the CDR3, the DNA is TGTGCCTGGGCCGGGACAGGGGACCGAGAGACCCAGTACTTC. It encodes CAWAGTGDRETQYF.

This clone was observed a handful of times. The genes are TRBV30 and TRBJ2-3; perhaps TRBD1 as D (6 bases). Trimming removed 2 bases from V and 5 bases from J, with 14 bases in between. The CDR3 contains 14 residues. Per germline, CDR1 GTSNPN and CDR2 SVGIG (reference sequence). The CDR3 reads CAWSSHREVDTQYF. The CDR3 region has the DNA TGTGCCTGGAGTTCCCACAGGGAAGTAGATACGCAGTATTTT.

CDR3 amino acids: CAWSAGMNTEAFF. The CDR3 DNA reads TGTGCCTGGAGTGCAGGCATGAACACTGAAGCTTTCTTT. The rearrangement uses TRBV30 and TRBJ1-1; D not certain. Germline lookup yields CDR1 GTSNPN and CDR2 SVGIG (reference sequence). V was clipped by 1 base and J by 0 bases, with 6 bases between them. This CDR3 is 13 amino acids long.

The chain has TRBV29-1 and TRBJ2-1; 9 positions match TRBD2. The germline V gene has CDR1 SQVTM and CDR2 ANQGSEA. V was clipped by 8 bases and J by 4 bases; unmatched bases: 6. The CDR3 has 13 residues. The CDR3 reads CSFGLAPYNEQFF. CDR3 nucleotide sequence: TGCAGCTTTGGACTAGCGCCGTACAATGAGCAGTTCTTC.

This clone was seen a few times. The rearrangement uses TRBV6-1 and TRBJ1-6; D is possibly TRBD1 (5 bases). Trimming removed 4 bases from V and 9 bases from J, with 10 bases in between. Looked up from germline, CDR1 is MNHNS and CDR2 is SASEGT. The CDR3 runs 13 residues. CDR3 protein: CASSVRASSPLHF. The CDR3 region has the DNA TGTGCCAGCAGTGTCAGGGCCAGTTCACCCCTCCACTTT.

The DNA for the CDR3 is TGTGCCAGTAGAGAATTATCAGGAGGCACTGAAGCTTTCTTT. Translating gives CASRELSGGTEAFF. The chain couples TRBV19 to TRBJ1-1; D unclear. Germline-derived CDR1 and CDR2 are LNHDA and SQIVND (reference sequence). This CDR3 has 14 amino acids. Trimming shortened V by 6 bases and J by 4 bases, and 15 bases separated the two germline ends.

This clone showed up just once. The rearrangement uses TRBV27 and TRBJ1-1; D is perhaps TRBD1 (6 bases). Trimming left V 6 bases short and J 3 bases short, with 14 bases between. This CDR3 contains 14 residues. CDR1 MNHEY and CDR2 SMNVEV come from the germline V gene (reference sequence). The CDR3 region has the DNA TGTGCCAGCAGACTCCGGGGGGGCTACACTGAAGCTTTCTTT. Its translation is CASRLRGGYTEAFF.

This clone was counted between two and nine times. This chain connects TRBV6-1 to TRBJ1-2; TRBD1 matches 12 bases. Germline V gives CDR1 MNHNS, CDR2 SASEGT. This CDR3 has 16 amino acids. Trimming at V came to 0 bases and at J to 2 bases, leaving 1 base not matched to a gene. The CDR3 reads CASSEAGTGGNYGYTF. The CDR3 nucleotides are TGTGCCAGCAGTGAAGCGGGGACAGGGGGCAACTATGGCTACACCTTC.

This clone was found once. This chain uses TRBV5-1 with TRBJ1-1, with D possibly being TRBD1 (6 bases). Germline values: CDR1 SGHRS, CDR2 YFSETQ. Trimming left V 4 bases short and J 7 bases short, with 14 bases between. The CDR3 sequence is 13 residues long. CDR3 DNA: TGCGCCAGCAGCCCGGGACAAATCTTTGAAGCTTTCTTT. Amino acid sequence: CASSPGQIFEAFF.

This clone is labeled as medium-sized (0.01 to 0.1%). The gene calls are TRBV20-1 and TRBJ2-7; D ambiguous. V was cut by 6 bases and J by 2 bases, with 8 bases left in between. The germline V gene has CDR1 DFQATT and CDR2 SNEGSKA (reference sequence). There are 11 residues in the CDR3. The chain's CDR3 is CSAKSTYEQYF. The DNA of the CDR3 is TGCAGTGCAAAAAGCACCTACGAGCAGTACTTC.

This chain connects TRBV10-3 to TRBJ1-1, with D unresolved. The CDR3 sequence is 14 residues long. Between the trimmed V and J ends, which lost 0 bases and 4 bases, there was a span of 9 bases. Germline loops: CDR1 ENHRY, CDR2 SYGVKD. The CDR3 DNA follows: TGTGCCATCAGTGAGTCGCGTGCAGGCACTGAAGCTTTCTTT. Translating it yields CAISESRAGTEAFF.

CDR3 sequence: CASSQDRRQGETQYF. The CDR3 DNA is TGCGCCAGCAGCCAAGATCGACGACAGGGTGAGACCCAGTACTTC. The V call is TRBV4-1, the J call TRBJ2-5; 7 bases match TRBD1. This CDR3 has 15 amino acids. Trimming took 0 bases from V and 5 from J; bases not matched to a gene: 6. Germline CDR1 reads MGHRA; CDR2 reads YSYEKL.

This chain joins TRBV6-5 and TRBJ2-7; D is ambiguous. Germline assignment: CDR1 MNHEY and CDR2 SVGAGI. The CDR3 loop spans 12 amino acids. Between the trimmed V and J ends, which lost 7 bases and 7 bases, there was a span of 14 bases. The CDR3 sequence is CASTAPPGEQYF. The CDR3 DNA is TGTGCCAGCACAGCCCCGCCCGGGGAGCAGTACTTC.

The chain recombines TRBV19 with TRBJ2-5, with 8 bases lining up with TRBD1. Looked up from germline, CDR1 is LNHDA and CDR2 is SQIVND (reference sequence). V gave up 2 bases and J gave up 5 bases; unmatched junction bases: 4. The CDR3 runs to 14 residues. CDR3 in DNA: TGTGCCAGTAGTATATCGACAGGGGAGGAGACCCAGTACTTC. It encodes CASSISTGEETQYF.

This chain links TRBV4-1 with TRBJ1-1; possibly TRBD1 for D (6 bases). The germline CDR1 and CDR2 sequences are MGHRA and YSYEKL. V was clipped by 2 bases and J by 5 bases, with 9 bases between them. The CDR3 covers 13 residues. CDR3 bases: TGCGCCAGCAGCCAAACCCAGGGGACTGAAGCTTTCTTT. Translation: CASSQTQGTEAFF.

The V and J genes are TRBV29-1 and TRBJ2-5, with 12 bases aligning to TRBD1. The junction had 7 bases not matched to a gene; V was cut back by 6 bases and J by 5 bases. The CDR3 is 14 residues long. From germline, CDR1 is SQVTM and CDR2 ANQGSEA. CDR3 protein: CSVRGTGGGETQYF. The CDR3 coding sequence is TGCAGCGTACGCGGGACAGGGGGCGGCGAGACCCAGTACTTC.

This clone showed up just a few times. The chain links TRBV27 to TRBJ2-2, with D perhaps TRBD1 (5 bases). V was shortened by 6 bases and J by 2 bases, with 10 bases between the two germline ends. The CDR3 loop spans 14 amino acids. Germline CDR1 and CDR2: MNHEY and SMNVEV (reference sequence). CDR3 bases: TGTGCCAGCAGAAGAGGACAAAACACCGGGGAGCTGTTTTTT. It specifies CASRRGQNTGELFF.

CDR3 loop: CASSSLAGGGDTQYF. DNA of the CDR3: TGTGCCAGCAGTTCTCTAGCGGGAGGGGGGGATACGCAGTATTTT. This chain uses TRBV6-5 with TRBJ2-3, with 12 nucleotides matching TRBD2. J gave up 6 bases and V 4 bases, and 5 bases lay outside the gene matches. The length of the CDR3 is 15 residues. Germline CDR1 MNHEY, CDR2 SVGAGI.

Points on this clone: The sample holds other DNA sequences that translate to the same CDR3. The chain recombines TRBV6-1 with TRBJ1-4; TRBD1 matches 7 bases. The CDR3 extends over 13 amino acids. In germline, CDR1 is MNHNS, CDR2 SASEGT. J gave up 8 bases and V 6 bases, and 6 bases lay outside the gene matches. CDR3 DNA: TGTGCCAGCAGGACAGGGTTGCCCGAAAAACTGTTTTTT. It translates to CASRTGLPEKLFF.

This chain links TRBV28 with TRBJ1-1; D uncertain. Germline V gene sequence: CDR1 MDHEN, CDR2 SYDVKM. The CDR3 consists of 15 residues. The V and J ends lost 4 bases and 1 base respectively, with 13 bases between them. The CDR3 loop is CASSSPLTGNTEAFF. The CDR3 coding sequence is TGTGCCAGCAGTTCCCCGCTTACTGGGAACACTGAAGCTTTCTTT.

The J gene is TRBJ1-3, the V gene TRBV2, with 7 bases identical to TRBD1. This CDR3 is 13 amino acids long. Germline trimming cut 8 bases from V and 4 bases from J; bases unmatched to any gene: 5. Germline V gene lookup returns CDR1 SNHLY and CDR2 FYNNEI. The CDR3 DNA follows: TGTGCCAGCCGACAGGGTGAAGGAAACACCATATATTTT. Translating gives CASRQGEGNTIYF.

The genes are TRBV25-1 and TRBJ2-5, with 7 bases fitting TRBD2. This CDR3 is built from 13 residues. V lost 3 bases and J lost 2; bases outside the gene matches: 0. Per germline, CDR1 MGHDK and CDR2 SYGVNS. CDR3 nucleotides: TGTGCCAGCAGTGAGGGGGGGCAAGAGACCCAGTACTTC. As protein: CASSEGGQETQYF. Supplemented by reference TRBV25-1 and TRBJ2-5, the full variable domain reads EADIYQTPRYLVIGTGKKITLECSQTMGHDKMYWYQQDPGMELHLIHYSYGVNSTEKGDLSSESTVSRIRTEHFPLTLESARPSHTSQYLCASSEGGQETQYFGPGTRLLVL.

This clone ranks as medium-sized. The rearrangement links TRBV6-1 to TRBJ1-5; D not resolved. CDR1 is MNHNS, CDR2 SASEGT, per germline. The V and J ends lost 4 bases and 5 bases respectively, with 9 bases between them. This CDR3 spans 13 amino acids. CDR3 residues: CASSGLVDQPQHF. Here the CDR3 DNA reads TGTGCCAGCAGTGGGTTAGTGGATCAGCCCCAGCATTTT.